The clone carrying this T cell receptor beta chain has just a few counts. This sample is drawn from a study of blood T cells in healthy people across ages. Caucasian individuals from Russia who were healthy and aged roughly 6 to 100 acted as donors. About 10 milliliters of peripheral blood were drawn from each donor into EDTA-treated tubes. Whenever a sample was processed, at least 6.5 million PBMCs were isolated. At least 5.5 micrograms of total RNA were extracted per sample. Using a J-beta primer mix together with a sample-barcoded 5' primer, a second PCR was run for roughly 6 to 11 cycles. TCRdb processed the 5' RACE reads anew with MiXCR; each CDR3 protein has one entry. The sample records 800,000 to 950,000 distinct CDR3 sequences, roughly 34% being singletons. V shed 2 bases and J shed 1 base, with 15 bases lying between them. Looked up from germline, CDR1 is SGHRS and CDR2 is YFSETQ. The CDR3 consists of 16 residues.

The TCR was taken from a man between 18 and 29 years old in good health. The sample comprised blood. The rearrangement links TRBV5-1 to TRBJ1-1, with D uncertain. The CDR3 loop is CASSLVMDGENTEAFF. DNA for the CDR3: TGCGCCAGCAGCTTAGTGATGGACGGGGAGAACACTGAAGCTTTCTTT.